This T cell receptor (beta chain) was recorded in a study of cytotoxic CD8 clonotypes in ibrutinib-treated CLL. Whole-study context: The subjects consisted of around eleven relapsed/refractory and some 15 treatment-naive individuals, with 17 IGHV unmutated. Study-level findings and limits: The times at which samples were taken varied between sustained-remission and progressing patients. Patients showed higher baseline clonality than age-matched healthy donors, and it tracked circulating CD8+ T-cell counts. At progression, clonality fell back toward baseline after rising at ibrutinib response.

This CDR3 has 15 residues. The V gene's germline CDR1 is SEHNR and CDR2 FQNEAQ (reference sequence). J lost 5 bases, V lost 5 bases, and 2 bases had no gene match. For this clone: Antigen unknown.

Profiling relied on immunoSEQ multiplex PCR, and the TCRdb table lists in-frame clones only, not all of them. The profile shows around 310,000 clones, 80% of them singletons. The starting material was PBMCs, obtained before ibrutinib treatment. The clonotype was recovered from a human donor with chronic lymphocytic leukemia. The rearrangement joins TRBV7-9 to TRBJ2-1, with TRBD2 matching over 14 bases. In DNA form, the CDR3 reads TGTGCCAGCAGCCCGGGACTAGCGGGAGACAATGAGCAGTTCTTC. This gives the protein CASSPGLAGDNEQFF.